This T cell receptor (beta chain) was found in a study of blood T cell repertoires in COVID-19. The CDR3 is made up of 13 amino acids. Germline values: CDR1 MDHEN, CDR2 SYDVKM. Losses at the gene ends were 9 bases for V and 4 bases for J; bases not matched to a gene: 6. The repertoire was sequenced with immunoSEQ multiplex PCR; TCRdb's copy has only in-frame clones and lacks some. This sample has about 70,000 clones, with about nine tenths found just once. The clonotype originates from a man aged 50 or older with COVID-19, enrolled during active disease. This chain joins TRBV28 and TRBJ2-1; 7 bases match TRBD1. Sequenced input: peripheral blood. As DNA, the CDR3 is TGTGCCAGTCGAGGGGGCGCTTACAATGAGCAGTTCTTC. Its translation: CASRGGAYNEQFF.